The 19 T cell receptor beta chains listed next were all sequenced from one sample in a study of blood T cell repertoires in COVID-19. The method was immunoSEQ multiplex PCR; TCRdb's version includes in-frame clones alone and lacks a portion of them. The sample holds about 110,000 clones, 75% to 90% seen once. The sample taken for sequencing was peripheral blood. The receptors come from a woman in her forties or fifties with acute or convalescent COVID-19.

The chain recombines TRBV19 with TRBJ2-7; TRBD1 might be the D (6 bases). This CDR3 spans 14 amino acids. Germline V CDR1 and CDR2: LNHDA, SQIVND (reference sequence). V shed 2 bases and J shed 2 bases, with 10 bases lying between them. The CDR3: CASSIKTGPYEQYF. DNA of the CDR3: TGTGCCAGTAGTATAAAGACAGGCCCCTACGAGCAGTACTTC.

V is TRBV18 and J is TRBJ1-6; D unresolved. The CDR3 extends over 14 amino acids. The germline CDR1 and CDR2 sequences are KGHSH and LQKENI. V lost 5 bases, J lost 7 bases, and 12 bases lay in between. This CDR3 is CASSFSVKNSPLHF. DNA of the CDR3: TGTGCCAGCTCATTTTCAGTGAAGAATTCACCCCTCCACTTT.

The count of this clone is one. The rearrangement joins TRBV25-1 to TRBJ1-6, with 7 nucleotides matching TRBD1. The CDR3 extends over 14 amino acids. Germline lookup yields CDR1 MGHDK and CDR2 SYGVNS. The V gene end was trimmed by 4 bases and the J gene end by 5 bases; junction bases not matched to a gene: 2. The CDR3 region has the DNA TGTGCCAGCAGTGGGGACAGAAATAATTCACCCCTCCACTTT. This sequence encodes CASSGDRNNSPLHF.

V usage is TRBV6-5 and J usage is TRBJ2-7; the match to TRBD2 covers 10 bases. The CDR3 totals 16 residues. V shed 1 base and J 0 bases; nucleotides not matched to a gene: 3. Germline V gene lookup returns CDR1 MNHEY and CDR2 SVGAGI. The CDR3 protein is CASSYFSGRSSYEQYF. DNA of the CDR3: TGTGCCAGCAGTTACTTTAGCGGGAGGAGCTCCTACGAGCAGTACTTC.

The chain has TRBV4-2 and TRBJ1-2; D unresolved. Germline CDR1 and CDR2: LGHNA and YNFKEQ. The CDR3 consists of 13 residues. The ends were cut back, 0 bases at V and 5 bases at J, with 7 bases in the middle. The CDR3 region is CASSQDRAYGYTF. In nucleotides, the CDR3 is TGTGCCAGCAGCCAAGATAGAGCTTATGGCTACACCTTC.

This clone has a single count. The chain links TRBV5-6 to TRBJ1-1, with D maybe TRBD1 (6 bases). V lost 2 bases and J lost 5, with 16 bases in between. This CDR3 contains 15 residues. Germline assignment: CDR1 SGHDT and CDR2 YYEEEE. The CDR3 reads CASSFVGTRATEAFF. The DNA for the CDR3 is TGTGCCAGCAGCTTTGTGGGGACACGAGCAACTGAAGCTTTCTTT. The complete variable domain, with remaining parts taken from reference TRBV5-6 and TRBJ1-1, reads DAGVTQSPTHLIKTRGQQVTLRCSPKSGHDTVSWYQQALGQGPQFIFQYYEEEERQRGNFPDRFSGHQFPNYSSELNVNALLLGDSALYLCASSFVGTRATEAFFGQGTRLTVV.

The chain links TRBV5-1 to TRBJ1-6; a weak D match, TRBD1 (6 bases). Germline-derived CDR1 and CDR2 are SGHRS and YFSETQ. Trimming took off 0 bases at V and 7 bases at J, with 8 bases between the two ends. The CDR3 has 14 residues. The CDR3 loop is CASSLEGGNSPLHF. The DNA of the CDR3 is TGCGCCAGCAGCTTGGAGGGGGGGAATTCACCCCTCCACTTT.

On this clone: The sample contains more than one DNA sequence encoding this CDR3. The V gene is TRBV5-4, the J gene TRBJ1-5; D unclear. Germline loops: CDR1 SGHNT, CDR2 YYREEE (reference sequence). Trimming took off 1 base at V and 4 bases at J, with 3 bases between the two ends. The length of the CDR3 is 12 residues. The CDR3 DNA reads as TGTGCCAGCAGCTTGCCGAATCAGCCCCAGCATTTT. Translating it yields CASSLPNQPQHF.

The chain combines TRBV30 with TRBJ1-1; D is unresolved. Trimming left V 3 bases short and J 4 bases short, with 9 bases between. The CDR3 runs to 12 residues. Germline V CDR1 and CDR2: GTSNPN, SVGIG (reference sequence). The CDR3 spells CAWRAGSTEAFF. In DNA, the CDR3 is TGTGCCTGGAGAGCCGGGAGCACTGAAGCTTTCTTT. Full variable domain (missing parts from reference TRBV30 and TRBJ1-1): SQTIHQWPATLVQPVGSPLSLECTVEGTSNPNLYWYRQAAGRGLQLLFYSVGIGQISSEVPQNLSASRPQDRQFILSSKKLLLSDSGFYLCAWRAGSTEAFFGQGTRLTVV.

The chain joins TRBV5-1 to TRBJ2-7, with D perhaps TRBD1 (5 bases). The CDR3 has 13 residues. The V gene lost 0 bases and the J gene lost 3 bases, with 7 bases spanning the gap. Germline CDR1 SGHRS, CDR2 YFSETQ. The CDR3 loop is CASSLVQGYEQYF. CDR3 nucleotide sequence: TGCGCCAGCAGCTTGGTTCAGGGCTACGAGCAGTACTTC.

The V gene is TRBV6-6, the J gene TRBJ2-3, with TRBD1 identical over 7 bases. Germline CDR1 reads MNHNY; CDR2 reads SVGAGI (reference sequence). The length of the CDR3 is 15 residues. The junction had 10 bases not matched to a gene; V was cut back by 8 bases and J by 2 bases. In DNA form, the CDR3 reads TGTGCCAGCGCTTCGGGGACAGTTATCACAGATACGCAGTATTTT. Translation: CASASGTVITDTQYF.

This chain joins TRBV10-1 and TRBJ1-3, with 8 bases that match TRBD1. The trim removed 7 bases at V and 6 bases at J, leaving 20 bases unmatched. Germline V gene lookup returns CDR1 WNHNN and CDR2 SYGVQD (reference sequence). There are 18 residues in the CDR3. The CDR3 coding sequence is TGCGCCAGCAATTCGGGACAGGTCATACGTAATCGTAAAAACACCATATATTTT. As protein: CASNSGQVIRNRKNTIYF.

The chain combines TRBV20-1 with TRBJ2-3; D may be TRBD2 (5 bases). The CDR3 totals 11 residues. In germline, CDR1 is DFQATT, CDR2 SNEGSKA (reference sequence). Deletions cut 0 bases from V and 10 bases from J, with 8 bases between. CDR3 in amino acids: CSARDQRAQYF. The CDR3 DNA sequence: TGCAGTGCTAGAGATCAGAGGGCGCAGTATTTT.

CDR3 in amino acids: CASSPQGTSGAGELFF. The CDR3 nucleotides are TGTGCCAGCTCACCACAGGGAACTAGCGGGGCCGGGGAGCTGTTTTTT. The chain has TRBV18 and TRBJ2-2, with 10 positions matching TRBD2. CDR1 KGHSH and CDR2 LQKENI come from the germline V gene. The trim removed 1 base at V and 6 bases at J, leaving 5 bases unmatched. CDR3 length: 16 residues. Full variable domain (missing parts from reference TRBV18 and TRBJ2-2): NAGVMQNPRHLVRRRGQEARLRCSPMKGHSHVYWYRQLPEEGLKFMVYLQKENIIDESGMPKERFSAEFPKEGPSILRIQQVVRGDSAAYFCASSPQGTSGAGELFFGEGSRLTVL.

V is TRBV12-5 and J is TRBJ1-2, with 8 bases lining up with TRBD1. The junction had 9 bases not matched to a gene; V was cut back by 6 bases and J by 3 bases. The CDR3 spans 15 residues. Germline V CDR1 and CDR2: LGHNT, FRNRAP. The CDR3 sequence is CASGSSNRGDYGYTF. The CDR3 DNA is TGTGCTAGTGGCTCCTCAAACAGGGGGGACTATGGCTACACCTTC.

This chain links TRBV5-1 with TRBJ1-1; 10 positions agree with TRBD1. CDR1 SGHRS and CDR2 YFSETQ come from the germline V gene. Trimming removed 4 bases from V and 6 bases from J; junction bases left unmatched: 9. This CDR3 spans 15 amino acids. This chain's CDR3 is CASSAGTGVRAEAFF. The CDR3 nucleotides read TGCGCCAGCAGCGCCGGGACAGGGGTCCGGGCTGAAGCTTTCTTT.

The CDR3 DNA reads as TGTGCCAGCTCACAAGACAGGGGGCAACGCGAGCAGTACTTC. It translates to CASSQDRGQREQYF. The rearrangement joins TRBV18 to TRBJ2-7; TRBD1 matches at 10 bases. CDR1 and CDR2 from the germline V gene are KGHSH and LQKENI. The ends lost 4 bases at V and 6 bases at J; junction bases unmatched: 6. There are 14 residues in the CDR3.

This clone was counted once. V and J are TRBV9 and TRBJ1-1; D gene ambiguous. This CDR3 contains 13 residues. Trimming left V 3 bases short and J 1 base short, with 7 bases between. Germline lookup yields CDR1 SGDLS and CDR2 YYNGEE. CDR3 in DNA: TGTGCCAGCAGCGGTCTTTCGAACACTGAAGCTTTCTTT. It yields the protein CASSGLSNTEAFF.

This chain connects TRBV5-1 to TRBJ2-7; 8 bases are shared with TRBD1. Germline trimming cut 4 bases from V and 4 bases from J; bases unmatched to any gene: 19. Germline CDR1 SGHRS, CDR2 YFSETQ. This CDR3 spans 18 amino acids. CDR3 protein: CASSVSPSRTGTIYEQYF. DNA for the CDR3: TGCGCCAGCAGCGTATCCCCATCCAGGACAGGGACGATTTACGAGCAGTACTTC.